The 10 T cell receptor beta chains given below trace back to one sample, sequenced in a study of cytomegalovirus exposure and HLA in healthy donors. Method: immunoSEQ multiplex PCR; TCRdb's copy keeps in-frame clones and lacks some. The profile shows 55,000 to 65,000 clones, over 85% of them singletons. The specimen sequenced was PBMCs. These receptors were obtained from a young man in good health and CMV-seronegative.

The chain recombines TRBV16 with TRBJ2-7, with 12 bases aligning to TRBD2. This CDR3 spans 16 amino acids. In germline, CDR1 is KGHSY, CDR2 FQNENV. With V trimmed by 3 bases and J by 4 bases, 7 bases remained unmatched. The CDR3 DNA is TGTGCCAGCAGCCATTCACCACTAGCGGGAGGTTACGAGCAGTACTTC. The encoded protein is CASSHSPLAGGYEQYF.

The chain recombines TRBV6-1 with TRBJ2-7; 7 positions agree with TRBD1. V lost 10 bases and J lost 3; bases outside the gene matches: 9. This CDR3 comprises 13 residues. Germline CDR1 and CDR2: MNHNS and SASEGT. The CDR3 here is CAIRGQVLYEQYF. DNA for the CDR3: TGTGCCATTCGAGGACAGGTCCTCTACGAGCAGTACTTC.

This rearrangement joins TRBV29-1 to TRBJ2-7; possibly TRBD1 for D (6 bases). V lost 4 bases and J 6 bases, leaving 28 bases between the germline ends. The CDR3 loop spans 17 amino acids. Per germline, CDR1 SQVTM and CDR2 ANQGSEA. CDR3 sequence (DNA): TGCAGCGTTGTTCGGGACATGGGGTTGGGTCGCCGAAGCGAGCAGTACTTC. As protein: CSVVRDMGLGRRSEQYF.

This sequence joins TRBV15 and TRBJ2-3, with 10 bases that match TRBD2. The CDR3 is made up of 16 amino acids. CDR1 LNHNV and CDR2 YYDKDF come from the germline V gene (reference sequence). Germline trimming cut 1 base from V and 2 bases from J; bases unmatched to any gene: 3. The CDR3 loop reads CATSRVAGGLTDTQYF. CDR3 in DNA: TGTGCCACCAGCAGAGTAGCGGGAGGCCTCACAGATACGCAGTATTTT.

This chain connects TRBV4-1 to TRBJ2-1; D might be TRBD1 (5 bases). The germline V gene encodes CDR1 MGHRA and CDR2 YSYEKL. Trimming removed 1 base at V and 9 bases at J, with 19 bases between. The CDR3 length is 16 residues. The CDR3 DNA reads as TGCGCCAGCAGCCAAGTAGGGGTGGGGATACGGGTTGAGCAGTTCTTC. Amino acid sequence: CASSQVGVGIRVEQFF.

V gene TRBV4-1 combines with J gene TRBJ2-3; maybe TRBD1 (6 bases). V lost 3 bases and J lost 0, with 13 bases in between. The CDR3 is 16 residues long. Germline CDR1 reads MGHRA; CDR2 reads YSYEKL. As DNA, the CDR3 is TGCGCCAGCAGCCACCGGGGACAATCTAGCACAGATACGCAGTATTTT. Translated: CASSHRGQSSTDTQYF.

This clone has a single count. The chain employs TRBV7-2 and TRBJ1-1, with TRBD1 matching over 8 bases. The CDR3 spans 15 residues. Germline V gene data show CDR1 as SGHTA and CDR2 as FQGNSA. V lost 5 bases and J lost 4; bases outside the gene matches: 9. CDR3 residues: CASSPRTGSATEAFF. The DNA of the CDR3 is TGTGCCAGCAGCCCCCGGACAGGGAGCGCCACTGAAGCTTTCTTT.

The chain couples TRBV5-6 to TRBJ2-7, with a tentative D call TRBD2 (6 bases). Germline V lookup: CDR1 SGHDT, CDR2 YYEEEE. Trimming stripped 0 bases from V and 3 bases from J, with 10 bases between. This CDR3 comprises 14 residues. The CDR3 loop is CASSLVRDGYEQYF. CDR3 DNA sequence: TGTGCCAGCAGCTTGGTGCGGGACGGCTACGAGCAGTACTTC.

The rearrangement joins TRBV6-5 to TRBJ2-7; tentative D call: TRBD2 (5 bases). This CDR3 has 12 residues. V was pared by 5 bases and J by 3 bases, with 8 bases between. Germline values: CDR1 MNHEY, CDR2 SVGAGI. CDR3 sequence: CASSLLGYEQYF. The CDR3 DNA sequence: TGTGCCAGCAGTCTACTAGGCTACGAGCAGTACTTC.

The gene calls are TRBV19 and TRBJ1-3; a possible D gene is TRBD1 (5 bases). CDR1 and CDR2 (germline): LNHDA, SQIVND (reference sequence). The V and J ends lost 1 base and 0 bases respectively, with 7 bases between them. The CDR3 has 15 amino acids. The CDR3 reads CASSIGTGSGNTIYF. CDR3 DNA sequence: TGTGCCAGTAGTATAGGTACAGGCTCTGGAAACACCATATATTTT.